One sample yielded the 26 T cell receptor beta chains listed below, sequenced in a study of blood T cell repertoires in COVID-19. TCRdb's table, derived via immunoSEQ multiplex PCR, lists solely in-frame clones and lacks some. The sample yields nearly 350,000 clones, under 95% seen once. The specimen sequenced was peripheral blood. The receptors here all came from a woman younger than 30 who had recovered from COVID-19.

Written as DNA, the CDR3 is TGTGCCAGCAAATTAGGGGAGAACACTGAAGCTTTCTTT. Protein sequence: CASKLGENTEAFF. This rearrangement joins TRBV28 to TRBJ1-1; D is possibly TRBD1 (5 bases). The CDR3 contains 13 residues. The V end lost 7 bases, the J end lost 1 base, and 10 bases lay between the germline ends. Germline V gene sequence: CDR1 MDHEN, CDR2 SYDVKM.

The rearrangement joins TRBV6-2 or TRBV6-3 to TRBJ2-2, with D perhaps TRBD2 (6 bases). CDR1 is MNHEY and CDR2 is SVGEGT in the germline V gene. This CDR3 is built from 17 residues. V dropped 2 bases and J dropped 5 bases, with 18 bases sitting between them. CDR3 sequence: CASSYGGSGILTGELFF. The CDR3 DNA is TGTGCCAGCAGTTACGGAGGGTCCGGAATCCTGACCGGGGAGCTGTTTTTT.

The genes are TRBV5-6 and TRBJ1-2; TRBD1 is a possible D gene (5 bases). Germline V gene lookup returns CDR1 SGHDT and CDR2 YYEEEE. V shed 5 bases and J shed 7 bases, with 12 bases lying between them. This CDR3 contains 12 residues. In DNA form, the CDR3 reads TGTGCCAGCAGATACGGAAGGGGTGGCTACACCTTC. Translation: CASRYGRGGYTF.

In nucleotides, the CDR3 is TGTGCCAGCAGCCCCTTCGTTCGCACAGATACGCAGTATTTT. Translating gives CASSPFVRTDTQYF. The chain combines TRBV7-2 with TRBJ2-3; D uncertain. Looked up from germline, CDR1 is SGHTA and CDR2 is FQGNSA. Trimming removed 5 bases at V and 1 base at J, with 10 bases between. This CDR3 has 14 amino acids.

This chain uses TRBV7-8 with TRBJ2-7; TRBD2 agrees at 10 bases. The V gene's germline CDR1 is SGHVS and CDR2 FQNEAQ. The length of the CDR3 is 15 residues. CDR3 residues: CASSAKRGLAVNCSV. CDR3 DNA sequence: TGTGCCAGCAGCGCAAAAAGAGGACTAGCGGTCAATTGCTCTGTC.

The V gene is TRBV5-1, the J gene TRBJ2-5; TRBD1 might be the D (6 bases). Germline V CDR1 and CDR2: SGHRS, YFSETQ. The V end lost 0 bases, the J end lost 5 bases, and 14 bases lay between the germline ends. The CDR3 has 15 amino acids. This chain's CDR3 is CASSLAGTPVETQYF. The CDR3 DNA is TGCGCCAGCAGCTTGGCGGGGACACCGGTCGAGACCCAGTACTTC.

This clone was seen once. The chain carries TRBV6-2 or TRBV6-3 and TRBJ2-3; D possibly corresponds to TRBD2 (5 bases). CDR3 length: 15 residues. The germline V gene encodes CDR1 MNHEY and CDR2 SVGEGT. With 0 bases removed from V and 2 bases from J, the gap between germline ends came to 9 bases. This chain's CDR3 is CASSYSSSNTDTQYF. In DNA, the CDR3 is TGTGCCAGCAGTTACTCGTCTAGCAACACAGATACGCAGTATTTT.

This clone was seen once. The same CDR3 can be traced to other DNA sequences in this sample. This chain links TRBV9 with TRBJ1-4; D is uncertain. This CDR3 is 15 amino acids long. The V gene's germline CDR1 is SGDLS and CDR2 YYNGEE. Trimming stripped 0 bases from V and 0 bases from J, with 6 bases between. The CDR3 spells CASSVAGTTNEKLFF. In nucleotides, the CDR3 is TGTGCCAGCAGCGTAGCCGGGACAACTAATGAAAAACTGTTTTTT.

The chain combines TRBV27 with TRBJ1-2, with 7 bases fitting TRBD1. The CDR3 totals 16 residues. Per the germline V gene, CDR1 is MNHEY and CDR2 is SMNVEV (reference sequence). With V trimmed by 4 bases and J by 4 bases, 12 bases remained unmatched. Here the CDR3 DNA reads TGTGCCAGCAGTTCAGCTTCGACAGGGTGGATCTATGGCTACACCTTC. Translating gives CASSSASTGWIYGYTF.

The V call is TRBV6-6, the J call TRBJ2-1, with TRBD2 matching 8 bases. This CDR3 has 15 amino acids. J lost 12 bases, V lost 2 bases, and 12 bases had no gene match. The germline V gene encodes CDR1 MNHNY and CDR2 SVGAGI (reference sequence). CDR3 in amino acids: CASSYEPSGRSLQFF. The CDR3 nucleotides read TGTGCCAGCAGTTACGAGCCGAGCGGGAGATCCCTGCAGTTCTTC.

The chain carries TRBV19 and TRBJ1-1; D gene unclear. The CDR3 length is 12 residues. Trimming took 2 bases from V and 2 from J, leaving 3 bases between them. The germline CDR1 and CDR2 sequences are LNHDA and SQIVND (reference sequence). CDR3 bases: TGTGCCAGTAGTATACTTAACACTGAAGCTTTCTTT. Encoded protein: CASSILNTEAFF.

The genes are TRBV13 and TRBJ2-5; D not resolved. The V and J ends lost 2 bases and 3 bases respectively, with 7 bases between them. The CDR3 consists of 13 residues. CDR1 PRHDT and CDR2 FYEKMQ come from the germline V gene (reference sequence). The CDR3 protein is CASSLMREETQYF. In nucleotides, the CDR3 is TGTGCCAGCAGCTTAATGCGTGAAGAGACCCAGTACTTC.

V gene TRBV2 combines with J gene TRBJ1-1; 8 positions match TRBD1. The CDR3 contains 15 residues. CDR1 is SNHLY, CDR2 FYNNEI, per germline. V dropped 10 bases and J dropped 2; count of bases not matched to a gene: 12. The CDR3 coding sequence is TGTGCCAACGAAGGACAGGGAGCCGTTAACACTGAAGCTTTCTTT. It codes for CANEGQGAVNTEAFF.

This chain uses TRBV11-2 with TRBJ2-5; 8 bases are shared with TRBD1. There are 15 residues in the CDR3. V was pared by 2 bases and J by 2 bases, with 4 bases of the junction left unmatched. Germline assignment: CDR1 SGHAT and CDR2 FQNNGV. CDR3 amino acids: CASSLTRTGQETQYF. DNA for the CDR3: TGTGCCAGCAGCTTAACAAGGACAGGGCAAGAGACCCAGTACTTC.

The chain couples TRBV12-3 or TRBV12-4 to TRBJ1-1; the D is unclear. The CDR3 covers 11 residues. Trimming stripped 2 bases from V and 8 bases from J, with 6 bases between. The CDR3 DNA reads as TGTGCCAGCAGTTTACTCTTAGAAGCTTTCTTT. Amino acid sequence: CASSLLLEAFF.

The chain uses TRBV6-5 and TRBJ2-7; a possible D gene is TRBD2 (6 bases). Trimming removed 8 bases at V and 3 bases at J, with 11 bases between. The CDR3 totals 12 residues. Looked up from germline, CDR1 is MNHEY and CDR2 is SVGAGI. CDR3 DNA sequence: TGTGCCAGCTCGGAGGGTATCTACGAGCAGTACGTC. Its translation: CASSEGIYEQYV.

V and J are TRBV19 and TRBJ2-1, with unresolved D. The CDR3 has 12 residues. Germline assignment: CDR1 LNHDA and CDR2 SQIVND (reference sequence). Deletions cut 4 bases from V and 8 bases from J, with 9 bases between. The CDR3 sequence: CASSNHIHEQFF. The CDR3 DNA follows: TGTGCCAGTAGTAACCACATCCATGAGCAGTTCTTC.

The V call is TRBV2, the J call TRBJ1-3; 7 bases line up with TRBD1. The V segment lost 10 bases and the J segment 0 bases; nucleotides outside the gene matches: 9. The CDR3 runs to 15 residues. Germline loops: CDR1 SNHLY, CDR2 FYNNEI. This CDR3 reads CANLVQGVSGNTIYF. The DNA of the CDR3 is TGTGCCAACTTGGTCCAGGGGGTCTCTGGAAACACCATATATTTT.

The chain recombines TRBV7-2 with TRBJ2-4, with 8 nucleotides matching TRBD1. The CDR3 runs to 15 residues. Trimming cost V 3 bases and J 6 bases; bases outside gene matches: 7. Germline CDR1 SGHTA, CDR2 FQGNSA. The CDR3 region is CASSLGDQGANIQYF. CDR3 nucleotide sequence: TGTGCCAGCAGCTTGGGGGACCAGGGGGCAAACATTCAGTACTTC.

V and J are TRBV6-2 or TRBV6-3 and TRBJ2-7; D remains ambiguous. The ends were cut back, 0 bases at V and 3 bases at J, with 12 bases in the middle. From germline, CDR1 is MNHEY and CDR2 SVGEGT. CDR3 size: 15 residues. CDR3 nucleotide sequence: TGTGCCAGCAGTTACTCGAGAGGAGAAAACTACGAGCAGTACGTC. Translating gives CASSYSRGENYEQYV.

This clone came up once. The gene calls are TRBV5-4 and TRBJ2-7; no clear D. The CDR3 has 14 amino acids. Trimming removed 2 bases from V and 2 bases from J, with 11 bases in between. CDR1 is SGHNT, CDR2 YYREEE, per germline (reference sequence). As DNA, the CDR3 is TGTGCCAGCAGCTTTCGAGGTCAAACCTACGAGCAGTACGTC. It yields the protein CASSFRGQTYEQYV.

The chain combines TRBV30 with TRBJ1-5, with a weak D call TRBD1 (5 bases). V shed 1 base and J shed 7 bases, with 17 bases lying between them. The CDR3 runs 15 residues. Germline V gene sequence: CDR1 GTSNPN, CDR2 SVGIG (reference sequence). Here the CDR3 reads CAWSDGTGGGQPQHF. Here the CDR3 DNA reads TGTGCCTGGAGTGATGGTACAGGCGGGGGACAGCCCCAGCATTTT.

The sample holds a few counts of this clone. V usage is TRBV3-1 (or the pseudogene TRBV3-2) and J usage is TRBJ2-6; 10 bases fit TRBD1. The CDR3 loop spans 17 amino acids. CDR1 LGHDT and CDR2 YNNKEL come from the germline V gene (reference sequence). V shed 1 base and J 3 bases; nucleotides not matched to a gene: 3. The CDR3 sequence: CASSQAGTGDGANVLTF. CDR3 bases: TGTGCCAGCAGCCAAGCCGGGACAGGGGATGGGGCCAACGTCCTGACTTTC.

The chain employs TRBV12-2 and TRBJ2-3; no DNA check was done on the table's D call, TRBD2. TRBV12-2 is a listed pseudogene. This CDR3 has 16 residues. CDR3 residues: CASRLLWRGGTDTQYF. The CDR3 bases are TGTGCAAGTCGCTTACTGTGGCGGGGTGGCACAGATACGCAGTATTTT.

This chain links TRBV5-1 with TRBJ2-3, with D perhaps matching TRBD2 (6 bases). The V end was cut by 0 bases, the J end by 6 bases, with 8 bases between. In germline, CDR1 is SGHRS, CDR2 YFSETQ. The CDR3 runs 13 residues. In nucleotides, the CDR3 is TGCGCCAGCAGCTTGGAAGGGAGGGATACGCAGTATTTT. It yields the protein CASSLEGRDTQYF.

This chain uses TRBV30 with TRBJ1-6; D ambiguous. This CDR3 contains 13 residues. Trimming shortened V by 6 bases and J by 4 bases, and 10 bases separated the two germline ends. From germline, CDR1 is GTSNPN and CDR2 SVGIG (reference sequence). DNA of the CDR3: TGTGCCTGTAGAGCGGGTTATAATTCACCCCTCCACTTT. It translates to CACRAGYNSPLHF.